This TCR beta chain was documented in a study of shared clonotypes between healthy human individuals. Findings of the study overall: Roughly 5% was the fraction of naive CD4 clonotypes found shared across a handful of donors.

CDR3 size: 13 residues. Germline loops: CDR1 MNHEY, CDR2 SMNVEV (reference sequence). Trimming cost V 0 bases and J 6 bases, with 9 bases left between them. Naive CD8 cells lacked CD45RO, underwent positive selection for CCR7 and left out terminally differentiated effector memory CD45RA+ cells. Clones were read by immunoSEQ multiplex PCR, and TCRdb kept only the in-frame ones, dropping some. Among under 1 million clones listed, around 96% were seen once. A note on this clone: Its antigen is not known. The same CDR3 also results from other DNA sequences found in this sample.

Specimen: naive CD8+ T cells sorted from blood. The rearrangement joins TRBV27 to TRBJ2-7, with D tentatively TRBD1 (5 bases). This TCR came from a man between 25 and 39 years old in good health. CDR3 in DNA: TGTGCCAGCAGTTTATCGGGCAGGGTCGAGCAGTACTTC. Its translation is CASSLSGRVEQYF.